This is a list of T cell receptor beta chains from one sample in a study of T cells after yellow fever vaccination. TCRdb re-called the 5' RACE reads through MiXCR, storing one row per CDR3 protein. The repertoire holds 46,000 or so distinct CDR3 sequences, with over 5.5% as singletons. The sequences come from PBMCs, either bulk or a sorted T-cell subset (CD4+, CD8+, memory, or dextramer-sorted; not recorded which), collected 45 days after the yellow fever booster vaccination. The receptor set was obtained from a man aged 30 to 39 who received the YFV17D yellow fever vaccine. Each CDR3 is given with its conserved first and last residue. D genes are given only for firm matches. Part of the rows lack a size; the others show once, few, many or a class for expanded clones.

>TRBV11-2|TRBJ1-4|many|-
CALCASTGVVNEKLFF
TGTGCCTTATGTGCCAGCACTGGGGTAGTAAATGAAAAACTGTTTTTT
>TRBV27|TRBJ1-2|many|-
CASSLTGNGYTF
TGTGCCAGCAGTCTGACAGGAAATGGCTACACCTTC
>TRBV6-1|TRBJ2-5|-|-
CASRGHGEGSETQYF
TGTGCCAGCAGGGGACACGGGGAGGGGAGTGAGACCCAGTACTTC
>TRBV10-1|TRBJ2-2|many|-
CASSDSSGLRTGALFF
TGCGCCAGCAGTGATTCGAGCGGCCTTAGAACGGGGGCTCTGTTTTTT
>TRBV10-3|TRBJ2-1|few|TRBD2
CAIRTSGAGSYNEQFF
TGTGCCATCAGGACTAGCGGAGCGGGGTCCTACAATGAGCAGTTCTTC
>TRBV20-1|TRBJ1-5|-|-
CSARHGGESEPQHF
TGCAGTGCTAGACATGGGGGGGAGTCGGAGCCCCAGCATTTT
>TRBV3-1|TRBJ1-1|few|-
CASSHYTEAFF
TGTGCCAGCAGCCATTACACTGAAGCTTTCTTT
>TRBV12-3/TRBV12-4|TRBJ2-2|many|TRBD1
CASSIRGRAGELFF
TGTGCCAGCAGTATCAGGGGGCGAGCCGGGGAGCTGTTTTTT
>TRBV20-1|TRBJ2-1|many|-
CSARVAASYNEQFF
TGCAGTGCTAGAGTGGCGGCCTCCTACAATGAGCAGTTCTTC
>TRBV7-8|TRBJ1-2|many|-
CASSPEGAAGYTF
TGTGCCAGCAGCCCAGAGGGAGCTGCTGGCTACACCTTC
>TRBV5-1|TRBJ1-1|few|TRBD1
CASSRTGGGVNTEAFF
TGCGCCAGCAGCAGGACAGGGGGTGGGGTGAACACTGAAGCTTTCTTT
>TRBV6-5|TRBJ1-1|many|TRBD1
CASSAGTGSAFF
TGTGCCAGCAGCGCCGGGACAGGTAGTGCTTTCTTT
>TRBV3-1|TRBJ2-5|many|TRBD2
CASSQGFQGGETQYF
TGTGCCAGCAGCCAAGGTTTCCAGGGAGGGGAGACCCAGTACTTC
>TRBV5-1|TRBJ2-7|many|TRBD1
CASSLDGQGAYEQYF
TGCGCCAGCAGCTTGGACGGACAGGGGGCCTACGAGCAGTACTTC
>TRBV2|TRBJ2-7|many|TRBD1
CASRSNAGTAAYEQYF
TGTGCCAGCAGATCAAACGCCGGGACAGCCGCCTACGAGCAGTACTTC
>TRBV7-3|TRBJ1-1|-|-
CASSATTGQNTEAFF
TGTGCCAGCAGCGCAACGACTGGGCAGAACACTGAAGCTTTCTTT
>TRBV5-6|TRBJ2-4|-|-
CASSPWRAKENKNIQYF
TGTGCCAGCAGCCCTTGGAGGGCTAAGGAGAATAAAAACATTCAGTACTTC
>TRBV7-8|TRBJ2-7|few|TRBD2
CASSLGAGETYEQYF
TGTGCCAGCAGCTTAGGGGCGGGGGAGACCTACGAGCAGTACTTC
>TRBV7-2|TRBJ2-3|few|TRBD2
CASSLGLAGIDTQYF
TGTGCCAGCAGCTTAGGACTAGCGGGAATCGATACGCAGTATTTT
>TRBV20-1|TRBJ1-6|-|-
CSASPQSSYNSPLHF
TGCAGTGCTAGCCCTCAGAGCTCCTATAATTCACCCCTCCACTTT
>TRBV30|TRBJ2-1|few|TRBD1
CAWSVQQGAYNEQFF
TGTGCCTGGAGTGTACAGCAGGGGGCCTACAATGAGCAGTTCTTC
>TRBV2|TRBJ2-1|many|-
CASKVERASNEQFF
TGTGCCAGCAAGGTCGAGCGGGCCAGCAATGAGCAGTTCTTC
>TRBV5-6|TRBJ2-5|few|-
CASSLFQETQYF
TGTGCCAGCAGCTTGTTTCAAGAGACCCAGTACTTC
>TRBV5-1|TRBJ2-7|many|TRBD2
CASSLAPGLADEQYF
TGCGCCAGCAGCTTGGCGCCGGGACTAGCGGACGAGCAGTACTTC
>TRBV6-5|TRBJ2-1|-|-
CASSYSWRRSSYNEQFF
TGTGCCAGCAGTTACAGTTGGCGGAGGAGCTCCTACAATGAGCAGTTCTTC
>TRBV24-1|TRBJ2-3|many|TRBD2
CATSDPRTSSTDTQYF
TGTGCCACCAGTGATCCCCGGACTAGCAGTACAGATACGCAGTATTTT
>TRBV28|TRBJ2-3|many|-
CASSLSGRGRDTQYF
TGTGCCAGCAGTTTATCAGGGCGGGGACGAGATACGCAGTATTTT
>TRBV7-9|TRBJ2-1|-|TRBD2
CASSLGPSGYNEQFF
TGTGCCAGCAGCTTAGGGCCTAGCGGATACAATGAGCAGTTCTTC
>TRBV27|TRBJ2-1|many|TRBD2
CASSTESSGSFGEQFF
TGTGCCAGCAGTACCGAATCCAGCGGGAGTTTTGGTGAGCAGTTCTTC
>TRBV5-5|TRBJ2-7|-|TRBD1
CASSPAGRGSLEQYF
TGTGCCAGCAGCCCGGCGGGCAGGGGGTCACTCGAGCAGTACTTC
>TRBV12-3/TRBV12-4|TRBJ2-7|many|TRBD1
CASSLDRVGEQYF
TGTGCCAGCAGCTTAGACAGGGTGGGAGAGCAGTACTTC
>TRBV7-3|TRBJ1-1|few|TRBD1
CASSRLTGGEAFF
TGTGCCAGCAGTCGTCTGACAGGGGGTGAAGCTTTCTTT
>TRBV9|TRBJ2-4|many|TRBD2
CASSVAGGRNIQYF
TGTGCCAGCAGCGTAGCGGGAGGGAGAAACATTCAGTACTTC
>TRBV7-9|TRBJ1-4|-|TRBD1
CASSTDREGEKLFF
TGTGCCAGCAGCACGGACAGGGAGGGCGAAAAACTGTTTTTT
>TRBV7-8|TRBJ1-1|many|-
CASSLTGGTEAFF
TGTGCCAGCAGCTTGACCGGGGGCACTGAAGCTTTCTTT
>TRBV4-3|TRBJ1-5|few|-
CASSQEVAFSNQPQHF
TGCGCCAGCAGCCAAGAGGTGGCTTTTAGCAATCAGCCCCAGCATTTT
>TRBV7-2|TRBJ1-6|many|-
CASSLGPHSRTTLHF
TGTGCCAGCAGCTTAGGTCCCCACTCAAGGACCACCCTCCACTTT
>TRBV5-1|TRBJ1-6|-|-
CASSFAVDSPLHF
TGCGCCAGCAGCTTCGCGGTGGATTCACCCCTCCACTTT
>TRBV10-3|TRBJ2-7|-|-
CAISELYEQYF
TGTGCCATCAGTGAGTTGTACGAGCAGTACTTC
>TRBV29-1|TRBJ1-1|many|-
CSVEEPQIEAFF
TGCAGCGTTGAAGAGCCCCAAATTGAAGCTTTCTTT
>TRBV14|TRBJ1-6|-|-
CASSRSISLSNSPLHF
TGTGCCAGCAGCCGGAGTATCAGCCTTAGTAATTCACCCCTCCACTTT
>TRBV4-3|TRBJ1-3|few|-
CASSQQGYSGNTIYF
TGCGCCAGCAGCCAACAGGGTTACTCTGGAAACACCATATATTTT